The clone carrying this T cell receptor beta chain turned up a few times. The target antigen is unknown. Diagnoses were made from clinical symptoms, serum measures (thyroxine and TRAb), thyroid ultrasound and orbital computed tomography. Amplification yielded TCR beta CDR3 regions, with RNA transcripts as the source. A set of HTBI primers served as the primers for a first-round RT-PCR of the TCR CDR3. TCRdb re-derived calls from the multiplex PCR reads in MiXCR, one entry per CDR3 protein. This sample has approximately 430,000 distinct CDR3 sequences, with around 16% found just once. This sample is part of a study of T cells in Graves' hyperthyroidism and ophthalmopathy. Study context: Before any treatment, at initial diagnosis, peripheral blood was collected.

Findings and caveats of the study: The model predicted ophthalmopathy a median around six months before onset.

The sample comprised blood. This TCR was recovered from a woman between 18 and 30 years old with Graves' hyperthyroidism.

The CDR3 here is CATSDYYEQYF. The CDR3 DNA sequence: TGTGCCACCAGTGACTACTACGAGCAGTACTTC. The J gene is TRBJ2-7, the V gene TRBV24-1; D remains unclear. The CDR3 has 11 residues. The germline V gene has CDR1 KGHDR and CDR2 SFDVKD. V gave up 4 bases and J gave up 3 bases, with 3 bases separating them.